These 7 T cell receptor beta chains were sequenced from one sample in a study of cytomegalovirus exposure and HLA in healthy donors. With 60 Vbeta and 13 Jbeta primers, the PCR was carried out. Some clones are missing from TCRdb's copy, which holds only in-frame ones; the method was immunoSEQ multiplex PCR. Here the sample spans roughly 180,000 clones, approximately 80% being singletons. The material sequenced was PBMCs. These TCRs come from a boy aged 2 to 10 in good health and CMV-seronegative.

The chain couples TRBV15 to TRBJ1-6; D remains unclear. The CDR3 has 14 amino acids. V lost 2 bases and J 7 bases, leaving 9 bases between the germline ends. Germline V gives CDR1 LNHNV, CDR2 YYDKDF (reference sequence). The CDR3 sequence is CATSRIDYNSPLHF. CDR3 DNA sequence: TGTGCCACCAGCAGAATCGACTACAATTCACCCCTCCACTTT.

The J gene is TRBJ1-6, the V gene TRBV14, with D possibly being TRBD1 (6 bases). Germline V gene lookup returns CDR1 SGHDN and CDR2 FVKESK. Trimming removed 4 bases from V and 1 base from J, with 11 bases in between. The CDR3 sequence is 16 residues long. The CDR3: CASSPQGESYNSPLHF. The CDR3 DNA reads TGTGCCAGCAGCCCACAGGGTGAGTCCTATAATTCACCCCTCCACTTT.

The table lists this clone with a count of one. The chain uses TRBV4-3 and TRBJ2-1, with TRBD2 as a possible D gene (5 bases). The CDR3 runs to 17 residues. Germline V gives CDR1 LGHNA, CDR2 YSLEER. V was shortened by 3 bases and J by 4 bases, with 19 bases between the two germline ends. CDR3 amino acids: CASSQHRSEERYNEQFF. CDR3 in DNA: TGCGCCAGCAGCCAGCATAGATCGGAGGAGCGGTACAATGAGCAGTTCTTC.

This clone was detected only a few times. The CDR3 coding sequence is TGTGCCAGCAGCTCGGGTCAATATCAGCCCCAGCATTTT. It codes for CASSSGQYQPQHF. V and J are TRBV7-9 and TRBJ1-5; no clear D. CDR3 size: 13 residues. V gave up 4 bases and J gave up 5 bases, with 9 bases separating them. Germline assignment: CDR1 SEHNR and CDR2 FQNEAQ (reference sequence). The full variable domain, in which reference TRBV7-9 and TRBJ1-5 provide the parts outside the CDR3, is DTGVSQNPRHKITKRGQNVTFRCDPISEHNRLYWYRQTLGQGPEFLTYFQNEAQLEKSRLLSDRFSAERPKGSFSTLEIQRTEQGDSAMYLCASSSGQYQPQHFGDGTRLSIL.

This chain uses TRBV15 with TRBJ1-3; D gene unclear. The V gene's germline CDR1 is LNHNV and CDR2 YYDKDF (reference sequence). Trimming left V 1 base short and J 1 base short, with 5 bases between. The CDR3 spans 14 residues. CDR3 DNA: TGTGCCACCAGCAGAGGTCAATCTGGAAACACCATATATTTT. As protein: CATSRGQSGNTIYF.

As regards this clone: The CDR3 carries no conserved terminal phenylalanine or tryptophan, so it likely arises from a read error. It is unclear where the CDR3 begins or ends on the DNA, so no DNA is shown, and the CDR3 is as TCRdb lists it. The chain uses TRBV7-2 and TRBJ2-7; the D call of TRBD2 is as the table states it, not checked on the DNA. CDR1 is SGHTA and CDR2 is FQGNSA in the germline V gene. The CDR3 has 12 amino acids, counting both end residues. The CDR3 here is CASSFNCSRGPS.

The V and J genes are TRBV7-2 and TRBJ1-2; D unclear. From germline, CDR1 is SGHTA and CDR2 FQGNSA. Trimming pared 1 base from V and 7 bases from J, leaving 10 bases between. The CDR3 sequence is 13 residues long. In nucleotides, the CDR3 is TGTGCCAGCAGCTTAGAGTGGCAGGTTGGCTACACCTTC. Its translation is CASSLEWQVGYTF.